This TCR beta chain is drawn from a study of blood T cell repertoires in COVID-19. As for the study in general: Samples of COVID-19 (acute and convalescent) were obtained from the United States, Italy and Spain.

Individuals drawn from 24 US areas were roughly 18 to 100 years old. Sequenced by immunoSEQ multiplex PCR; TCRdb stores in-frame clones only, minus some. The repertoire holds roughly 170,000 clones, with around 83% as singletons. This clone was observed once. The V and J ends lost 4 bases and 0 bases respectively, with 19 bases between them. CDR3 length: 17 residues. The germline V gene has CDR1 SNHLY and CDR2 FYNNEI. Sequenced: PBMCs or T cells enriched from blood (not recorded which). This sequence originates from a woman aged 45-65 years in a cohort exposed to, infected with or recovered from COVID-19 (not recorded which). The rearrangement links TRBV2 to TRBJ2-7; a possible D gene is TRBD2 (5 bases). CDR3 nucleotides: TGTGCCAGCAGTGGACATGTACTCAGAACTAGCTCCTACGAGCAGTACTTC. It yields the protein CASSGHVLRTSSYEQYF.